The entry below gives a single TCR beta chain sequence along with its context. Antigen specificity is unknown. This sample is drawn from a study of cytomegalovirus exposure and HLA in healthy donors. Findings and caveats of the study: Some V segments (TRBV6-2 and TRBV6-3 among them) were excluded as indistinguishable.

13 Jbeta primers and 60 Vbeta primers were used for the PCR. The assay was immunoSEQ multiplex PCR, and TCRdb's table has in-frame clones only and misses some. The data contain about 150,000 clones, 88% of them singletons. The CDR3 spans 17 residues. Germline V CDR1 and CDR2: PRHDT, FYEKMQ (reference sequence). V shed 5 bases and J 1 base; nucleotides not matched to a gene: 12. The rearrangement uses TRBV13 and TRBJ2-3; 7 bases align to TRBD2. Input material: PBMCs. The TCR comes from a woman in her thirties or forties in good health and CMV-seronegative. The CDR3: CASSPSLREWGTDTQYF. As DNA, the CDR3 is TGTGCCAGCAGCCCATCTTTGCGGGAGTGGGGCACAGATACGCAGTATTTT.